Each of the 8 T cell receptor beta chains below was sequenced from the same sample in a study of Tregs in tolerant kidney transplant recipients (dated by TCRdb to between 2018 and 2021). Library preparation used the immunoSEQ multiplex PCR assay. Here the immuneACCESS table is served through TCRdb, limited to in-frame sequences with V and J called. Missing clones are a known gap in these copies; in checked studies unresolved V genes cover under half, and the rest lacks a known reason. The sample table lists approximately 2,000 clones, around 48% of them with a count of one. The ten largest clones capture 20% to 25% of the sample. No antigens are known for them. Sequencing used Tregs from blood cultured with allogeneic cells. The source is a human donor in good health.

This clone occurred a few times. The chain employs TRBV18 and TRBJ1-1; weak D call: TRBD1 (6 bases). This CDR3 contains 13 residues. Per germline, CDR1 KGHSH and CDR2 LQKENI. Trimming removed 6 bases from V and 4 bases from J, with 12 bases in between. The CDR3 region has the DNA TGTGCCAGCTCTCAAGACAGGTCCACTGAAGCTTTCTTT. It translates to CASSQDRSTEAFF.

This clone was seen only once. J is TRBJ2-6 and V is TRBV7-1, with a possible D match to TRBD1 (5 bases). TRBV7-1 is recorded as an ORF, its role being uncertain. V was trimmed by 4 bases and J by 5 bases, leaving 21 bases between them. This CDR3 is built from 18 residues. CDR3 sequence reads: CASSYRLRGQSRANVLTF. As DNA, the CDR3 is TGTGCCAGCAGCTATCGTCTACGAGGACAAAGTCGGGCCAACGTCCTGACTTTC.

The chain has TRBV7-6 and TRBJ2-7; 7 nucleotides match TRBD2. This CDR3 region has 13 residues. Germline V gene sequence: CDR1 SGHVS, CDR2 FNYEAQ. The ends lost 3 bases at V and 3 bases at J; junction bases unmatched: 2. CDR3 coding DNA: TGTGCCAGCAGCTTGGGGGAGGGCTACGAGCAGTACTTC. Its protein product is CASSLGEGYEQYF.

This clone was counted once. The gene calls are TRBV11-3 and TRBJ2-7, with D perhaps matching TRBD1 (5 bases). The V end lost 6 bases, the J end lost 0 bases, and 18 bases lay between the germline ends. This CDR3 region has 16 residues. Germline CDR1 and CDR2: SGHNT and YENEEA. The CDR3 spells CASRGGTGHSSYEQYF. CDR3 DNA sequence: TGTGCCAGCAGGGGCGGCACCGGACACAGCTCCTACGAGCAGTACTTC.

In its sample, this clone ranks as medium-sized (0.01 to 0.1%). The V call is TRBV9, the J call TRBJ1-1; maybe TRBD1 (5 bases). This CDR3 comprises 13 residues. The V end was cut by 1 base, the J end by 5 bases, with 9 bases between. Germline CDR1 is SGDLS and CDR2 is YYNGEE. The CDR3 bases are TGTGCCAGCAGCGTAAGGGGCGATACTGAAGCTTTCTTT. The encoded protein is CASSVRGDTEAFF.

The chain combines TRBV6-5 with TRBJ2-7; D may be TRBD1 (6 bases). Germline CDR1 reads MNHEY; CDR2 reads SVGAGI. CDR3 length equals 13 residues. With 6 bases removed from V and 5 bases from J, the gap between germline ends came to 14 bases. The CDR3 region is CASRRRQAHEQYF. The DNA for the CDR3 is TGTGCCAGCAGACGGCGACAGGCCCACGAGCAGTACTTC.

The J gene is TRBJ1-5, the V gene TRBV7-3; D gene ambiguous. Trimming stripped 2 bases from V and 3 bases from J, with 11 bases between. Germline V gives CDR1 SGHTA, CDR2 FQGTGA. This CDR3 has 15 residues. The CDR3 spells CASSLVVDHNQPQHF. CDR3 DNA: TGTGCCAGCAGCTTAGTAGTTGACCACAATCAGCCCCAGCATTTT.

This clone is medium-sized in the sample. The J gene is TRBJ2-1, the V gene TRBV10-3, with 11 bases lining up with TRBD2. The CDR3 consists of 20 residues. Germline V CDR1 and CDR2: ENHRY, SYGVKD. With V trimmed by 0 bases and J by 3 bases, 13 bases remained unmatched. The chain's CDR3 is CAISESPGSGRGVRYNEQFF. The CDR3 region has the DNA TGTGCCATCAGTGAGTCCCCGGGTAGCGGGAGGGGAGTGCGCTACAATGAGCAGTTCTTC.